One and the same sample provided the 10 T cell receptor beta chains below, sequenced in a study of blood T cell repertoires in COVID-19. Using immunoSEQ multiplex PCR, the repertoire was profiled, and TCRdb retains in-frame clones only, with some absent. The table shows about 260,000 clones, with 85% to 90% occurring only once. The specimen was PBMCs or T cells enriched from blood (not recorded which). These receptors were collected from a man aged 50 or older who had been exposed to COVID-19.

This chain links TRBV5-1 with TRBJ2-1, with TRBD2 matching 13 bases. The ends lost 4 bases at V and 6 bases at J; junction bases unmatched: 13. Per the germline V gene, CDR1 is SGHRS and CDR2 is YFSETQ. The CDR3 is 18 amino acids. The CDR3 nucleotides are TGCGCCAGCAGCAGCTCCTCGTCCGGGACTAGCGGGACCAATGAGCAGTTCTTC. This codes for CASSSSSSGTSGTNEQFF.

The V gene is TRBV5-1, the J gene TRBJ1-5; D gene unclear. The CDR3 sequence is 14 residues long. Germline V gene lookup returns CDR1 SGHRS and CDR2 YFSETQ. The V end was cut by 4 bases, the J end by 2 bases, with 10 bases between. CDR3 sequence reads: CASSEGWGNQPQHF. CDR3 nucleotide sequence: TGCGCCAGCAGCGAGGGTTGGGGCAATCAGCCCCAGCATTTT.

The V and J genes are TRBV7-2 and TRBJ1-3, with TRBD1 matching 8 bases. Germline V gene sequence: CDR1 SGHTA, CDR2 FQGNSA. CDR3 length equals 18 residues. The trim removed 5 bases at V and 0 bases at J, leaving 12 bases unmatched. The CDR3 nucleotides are TGTGCCAGCAGCCCCAGGGACAGGAGATCGCCCTCTGGAAACACCATATATTTT. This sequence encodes CASSPRDRRSPSGNTIYF.

Here the CDR3 DNA reads TGTGCCAGCAGTGAAGGAGGGCGACAGTTCTATGGCTACACCTTC. Translated, it gives CASSEGGRQFYGYTF. The chain recombines TRBV25-1 with TRBJ1-2, with D possibly being TRBD1 (5 bases). V shed 2 bases and J shed 4 bases, with 14 bases lying between them. Germline CDR1 and CDR2: MGHDK and SYGVNS. CDR3 length: 15 amino acids.

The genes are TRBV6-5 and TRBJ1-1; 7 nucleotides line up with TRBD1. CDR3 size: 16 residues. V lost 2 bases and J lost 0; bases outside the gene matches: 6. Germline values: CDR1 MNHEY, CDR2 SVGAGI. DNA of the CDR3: TGTGCCAGCAGTTACAGGGGGCCGACCATGAACACTGAAGCTTTCTTT. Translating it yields CASSYRGPTMNTEAFF.

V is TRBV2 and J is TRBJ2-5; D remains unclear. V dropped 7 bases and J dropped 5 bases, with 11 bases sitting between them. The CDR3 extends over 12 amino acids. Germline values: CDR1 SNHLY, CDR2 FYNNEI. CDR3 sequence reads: CASNPGSETQYF. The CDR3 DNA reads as TGTGCCAGCAACCCGGGTTCGGAGACCCAGTACTTC.

The CDR3 DNA reads TGTGCCAGCAGTCGACAGGAGAACTATGGCTACACCTTC. Its translation: CASSRQENYGYTF. The chain employs TRBV6-5 and TRBJ1-2; TRBD1 is a possible D gene (6 bases). Trimming removed 5 bases at V and 2 bases at J, with 9 bases between. The CDR3 is 13 amino acids. Germline CDR1 is MNHEY and CDR2 is SVGAGI.

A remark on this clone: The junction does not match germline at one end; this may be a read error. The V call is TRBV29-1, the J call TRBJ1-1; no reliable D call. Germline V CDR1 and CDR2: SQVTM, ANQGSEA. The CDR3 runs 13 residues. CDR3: CSVARELNTEAFF. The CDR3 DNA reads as TGCAGCGTCGCTAGGGAGTTGAATACTGAAGCTTTCTTT.

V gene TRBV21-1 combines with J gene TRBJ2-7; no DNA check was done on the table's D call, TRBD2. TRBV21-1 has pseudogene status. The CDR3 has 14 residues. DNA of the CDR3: TGTGCCAGGAGGACTCGTGGTTCGGCCTACGAGCAGTACGTC. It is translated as CARRTRGSAYEQYV.

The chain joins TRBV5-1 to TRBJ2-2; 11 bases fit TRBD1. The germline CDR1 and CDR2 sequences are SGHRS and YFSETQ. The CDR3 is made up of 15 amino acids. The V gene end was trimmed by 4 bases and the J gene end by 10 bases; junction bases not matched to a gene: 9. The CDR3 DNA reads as TGCGCCAGCAGCAAGGGACAGGGGGGTCCGGTGGAGCTGTTTTTT. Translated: CASSKGQGGPVELFF. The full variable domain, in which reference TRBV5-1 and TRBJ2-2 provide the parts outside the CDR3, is KAGVTQTPRYLIKTRGQQVTLSCSPISGHRSVSWYQQTPGQGLQFLFEYFSETQRNKGNFPGRFSGRQFSNSRSEMNVSTLELGDSALYLCASSKGQGGPVELFFGEGSRLTVL.